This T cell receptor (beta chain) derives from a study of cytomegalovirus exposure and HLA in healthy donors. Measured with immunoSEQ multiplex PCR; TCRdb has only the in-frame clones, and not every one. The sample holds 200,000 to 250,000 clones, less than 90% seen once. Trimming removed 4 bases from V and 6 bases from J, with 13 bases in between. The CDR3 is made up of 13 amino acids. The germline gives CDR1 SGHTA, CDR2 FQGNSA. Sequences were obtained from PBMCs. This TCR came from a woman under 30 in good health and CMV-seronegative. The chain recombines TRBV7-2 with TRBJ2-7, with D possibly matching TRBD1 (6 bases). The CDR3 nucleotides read TGTGCCAGCAGCTCCACGAACAGGGTCGAGCAGTACTTC. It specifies CASSSTNRVEQYF.